What follows are 18 T cell receptor beta chains derived from one specimen sequenced in a study of tumor-infiltrating lymphocytes in glioblastoma multiforme. Three nested ARM-PCR rounds with V-beta and C-beta primers built TCRB libraries. TCRdb reanalysed the multiplex PCR reads using MiXCR and keeps one entry per CDR3 protein. The sample records approximately 12,000 distinct CDR3 sequences, approximately 70% being singletons. What was sequenced was brain tumor tissue. These TCRs come from a male donor with glioblastoma.

About this clonotype: At one boundary the junction diverges from the germline segment, which might be a read error. The chain joins TRBV7-3 to TRBJ2-7, with D perhaps assigned TRBD1 or TRBD2 (7 bases each). The CDR3 loop spans 14 amino acids. The germline gives CDR1 SGHTA, CDR2 FQGTGA. The CDR3 spells CASSPGGDSYEQYF. Written as DNA, the CDR3 is TGTGCTAGCAGCCCAGGGGGGGACTCCTACGAGCAGTACTTC.

The gene calls are TRBV11-1 and TRBJ2-7; D may be TRBD1 (6 bases). This CDR3 is built from 13 residues. With 3 bases removed from V and 5 bases from J, the gap between germline ends came to 11 bases. The germline gives CDR1 SGHAT, CDR2 FQDESV (reference sequence). The CDR3 DNA sequence: TGTGCCAGCAGCTTGGATCAGGGGAACGAGCAGTACTTC. Translating it yields CASSLDQGNEQYF. The variable domain in full, completed from reference TRBV11-1 and TRBJ2-7, reads EAEVAQSPRYKITEKSQAVAFWCDPISGHATLYWYRQILGQGPELLVQFQDESVVDDSQLPKDRFSAERLKGVDSTLKIQPAELGDSAMYLCASSLDQGNEQYFGPGTRLTVT.

This chain joins TRBV4-1 and TRBJ2-1; 7 nucleotides line up with TRBD1. Germline V CDR1 and CDR2: MGHRA, YSYEKL. The CDR3 runs 17 residues. Losses at the gene ends were 3 bases for V and 1 base for J; bases not matched to a gene: 9. The CDR3 region is CASSQDRYLVSYNEQFF. CDR3 coding DNA: TGCGCCAGCAGCCAGGACAGGTACCTCGTTTCCTACAATGAGCAGTTCTTC.

This clonotype came up once. The chain has TRBV5-5 and TRBJ2-1, with TRBD2 identical over 11 bases. This CDR3 comprises 20 residues. Germline CDR1 and CDR2: SGHKS and YYEKEE (reference sequence). The CDR3 nucleotides read TGTGTCATCAGATCTACCGGGACTAGCGGCCTAGCGGAAATATGCAATGAGCAGTTCTTC. Translation gives CVIRSTGTSGLAEICNEQFF.

About this clonotype itself: In this CDR3 the conserved last residue, phenylalanine or tryptophan, is missing, so a read error is likely. Because the CDR3's place on the DNA is in doubt, the DNA is left out and the CDR3 is given as listed by TCRdb. The genes are TRBV11-1 and TRBJ2-7; TRBD2, as called in the table, went unchecked against the DNA. Including both end residues, the CDR3 is 14 amino acids long. From germline, CDR1 is SGHAT and CDR2 FQDESV (reference sequence). CDR3 sequence: CASSEPGLGEEQYS.

This clonotype was detected a few times. A much more abundant neighbour one base away suggests this may be a read error. The genes are TRBV3-1 and TRBJ2-2; no reliable D call. The CDR3 consists of 12 residues. CDR1 is LGHDT, CDR2 YNNKEL, per germline (reference sequence). The CDR3 sequence: CASNQGTGELFF. The CDR3 DNA sequence: TGTGCCAGCAACCAAGGCACCGGGGAGCTGTTTTTT.

Concerning this clonotype: Germline is not matched at one junction end, which may reflect a read error. The chain links TRBV5-5 to TRBJ1-1; the match to TRBD1 covers 7 bases. CDR3 length equals 16 residues. Germline CDR1 and CDR2: SGHKS and YYEKEE (reference sequence). CDR3 bases: TGTGCCAGCAGCCCCGGGACAGAGCCCTGGAACAGTGAAGCCTTCTTT. It is translated as CASSPGTEPWNSEAFF. Full variable domain (remainder filled in from reference TRBV5-5 and TRBJ1-1): DAGVTQSPTHLIKTRGQQVTLRCSPISGHKSVSWYQQVLGQGPQFIFQYYEKEERGRGNFPDRFSARQFPNYSSELNVNALLLGDSALYLCASSPGTEPWNSEAFFGQGTRLTVV.

Concerning this clonotype itself: As the CDR3 is not closed by the conserved phenylalanine or tryptophan, this likely results from a read error. The chain uses TRBV11-2 and TRBJ2-2; 11 bases agree with TRBD2. The length of the CDR3 is 16 residues. Germline CDR1 SGHAT, CDR2 FQNNGV. The CDR3 sequence is CASIGLAGINIGELFL. The CDR3 DNA is TGCGCCAGCATCGGACTAGCGGGCATAAACATCGGGGAGCTGTTTCTT.

This clonotype was detected only once. A read error is possible here, since a much larger clone lies one base away. The CDR3 DNA sequence: TGTGCCAGCAGGACTGTGGCGGATTCGACCCAGTACTTC. This gives the protein CASRTVADSTQYF. The chain has TRBV2 and TRBJ2-5; D remains unclear. CDR1 is SNHLY, CDR2 FYNNEI, per germline. The CDR3 has 13 residues. The V end lost 6 bases, the J end lost 7 bases, and 15 bases lay between the germline ends.

Concerning this clonotype: The junction shows a germline mismatch at one end, possibly a read error. The rearrangement links TRBV11-1 to TRBJ2-7; TRBD2 aligns across 8 bases. The CDR3 runs to 14 residues. Per germline, CDR1 SGHAT and CDR2 FQDESV (reference sequence). In DNA form, the CDR3 reads TGTGCAGGCAGCGAACCGGGACTAGGTGGCGAGCAGTATTTC. Translating gives CAGSEPGLGGEQYF.

DNA of the CDR3: TGCAGCGTTGTTACTGGGGGCGATGGCTACACCTTC. It translates to CSVVTGGDGYTF. The chain carries TRBV29-1 and TRBJ1-2, with TRBD1 as a possible D gene (6 bases). The CDR3 loop spans 12 amino acids. With 4 bases removed from V and 6 bases from J, the gap between germline ends came to 12 bases. Germline assignment: CDR1 SQVTM and CDR2 ANQGSEA. Filled out from reference TRBV29-1 and TRBJ1-2, the complete variable domain reads SAVISQKPSRDICQRGTSLTIQCQVDSQVTMMFWYRQQPGQSLTLIATANQGSEATYESGFVIDKFPISRPNLTFSTLTVSNMSPEDSSIYLCSVVTGGDGYTFGSGTRLTVV.

Remarks on this clonotype: Since no conserved phenylalanine or tryptophan closes the CDR3, a read error is the likely cause. The DNA is left out, because the CDR3 cannot be placed on it with certainty; the CDR3 is given as TCRdb lists it. V and J are TRBV29-1 and TRBJ1-6; the table's D call TRBD1 went unverified against the DNA. The CDR3 is made up of 13 amino acids, end residues included. Germline loops: CDR1 SQVTM, CDR2 ANQGSEA. The CDR3 loop reads CSVPRDRESPHHL.

This clonotype occurred a few times. This chain joins TRBV5-1 and TRBJ2-1, with TRBD2 identical over 8 bases. Per the germline V gene, CDR1 is SGHRS and CDR2 is YFSETQ. The V gene end was trimmed by 4 bases and the J gene end by 3 bases; junction bases not matched to a gene: 3. CDR3 size: 14 residues. CDR3 in DNA: TGCGCCAGCAGCGGTGCGGGGGGCTACAATGAGCAGTTCTTC. As protein: CASSGAGGYNEQFF.

Concerning this clonotype itself: Relative to the germline gene, one junction end is altered; a read error may explain this. This chain links TRBV11-3 with TRBJ2-5; D perhaps matches TRBD1 (5 bases). CDR1 SGHNT and CDR2 YENEEA come from the germline V gene. The CDR3 spans 13 residues. The CDR3 is CASSDSFVETQNF. The CDR3 DNA reads as TGTGCCAGTTCAGACAGTTTTGTAGAGACCCAGAACTTC.

V gene TRBV19 combines with J gene TRBJ2-1; 9 positions match TRBD2. Germline CDR1 is LNHDA and CDR2 is SQIVND (reference sequence). There are 14 residues in the CDR3. The V gene end was trimmed by 5 bases and the J gene end by 6 bases; junction bases not matched to a gene: 5. CDR3 sequence: CASSVISGSNEQFF. As DNA, the CDR3 is TGTGCCAGTAGTGTCATTAGCGGGAGCAATGAGCAGTTCTTC.

The chain recombines TRBV7-9 with TRBJ1-4; D not certain. Germline V gene lookup returns CDR1 SEHNR and CDR2 FQNEAQ (reference sequence). This CDR3 region has 14 residues. The CDR3 loop reads CASGLRRENEKLFF. The DNA of the CDR3 is TGTGCTAGCGGCTTACGGCGAGAGAATGAAAAACTGTTTTTT.

As to this clonotype: The germline gene is not matched at one end of the junction; a read error may be the cause. The chain employs TRBV11-2 and TRBJ2-2, with 7 positions matching TRBD2. CDR3 length: 13 residues. CDR1 and CDR2 (germline): SGHAT, FQNNGV. CDR3 sequence: CASSLDRTRELIF. The CDR3 nucleotides read TGTGCCAGCAGCTTAGATCGGACGCGGGAGCTGATTTTT.

This clonotype appeared a single time. Because the CDR3 is missing its conserved closing phenylalanine or tryptophan, this is likely a read error. The chain joins TRBV14 to TRBJ2-1; possible D gene TRBD2, 6 bases. Germline-derived CDR1 and CDR2 are SGHDN and FVKESK. This CDR3 is 16 amino acids long. V lost 2 bases to trimming and J lost 1 base, with 12 bases between them. CDR3 protein: CASSQTGDGSYNEQFL. CDR3 nucleotides: TGTGCCAGCAGCCAAACGGGGGACGGATCCTACAATGAGCAGTTCCTC.